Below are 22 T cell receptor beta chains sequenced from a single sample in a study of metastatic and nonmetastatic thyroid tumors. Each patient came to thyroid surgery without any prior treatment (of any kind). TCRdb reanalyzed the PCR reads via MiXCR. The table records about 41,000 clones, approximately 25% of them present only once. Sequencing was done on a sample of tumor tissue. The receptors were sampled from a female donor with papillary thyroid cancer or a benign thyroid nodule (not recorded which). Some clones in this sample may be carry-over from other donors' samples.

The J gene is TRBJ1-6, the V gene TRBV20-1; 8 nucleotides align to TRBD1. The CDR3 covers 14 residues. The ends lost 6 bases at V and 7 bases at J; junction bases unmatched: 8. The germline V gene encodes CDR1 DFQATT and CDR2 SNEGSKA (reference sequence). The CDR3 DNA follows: TGCAGTGCCAGACCCGGACAGGGAAATTCACCCCTCCACTTT. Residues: CSARPGQGNSPLHF.

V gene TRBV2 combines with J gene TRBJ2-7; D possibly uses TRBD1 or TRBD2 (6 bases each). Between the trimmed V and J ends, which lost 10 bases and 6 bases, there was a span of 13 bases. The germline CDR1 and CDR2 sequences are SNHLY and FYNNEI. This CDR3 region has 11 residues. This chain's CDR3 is CAINRDFEQYF. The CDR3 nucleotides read TGTGCCATCAACAGGGACTTCGAGCAGTACTTC.

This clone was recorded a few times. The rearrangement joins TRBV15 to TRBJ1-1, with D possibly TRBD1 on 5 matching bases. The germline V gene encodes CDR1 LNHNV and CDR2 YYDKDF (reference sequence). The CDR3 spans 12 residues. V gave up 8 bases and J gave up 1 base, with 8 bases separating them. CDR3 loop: CATGTGNTEAFF. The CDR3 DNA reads TGTGCCACCGGTACAGGGAACACTGAAGCTTTCTTT.

In DNA form, the CDR3 reads TGTGCCAGCAGTACATATCGATATGGCTACACCTTC. It is translated as CASSTYRYGYTF. The genes are TRBV6-1 and TRBJ1-2; D is unresolved. The V end lost 5 bases, the J end lost 5 bases, and 9 bases lay between the germline ends. This CDR3 has 12 residues. CDR1 MNHNS and CDR2 SASEGT come from the germline V gene.

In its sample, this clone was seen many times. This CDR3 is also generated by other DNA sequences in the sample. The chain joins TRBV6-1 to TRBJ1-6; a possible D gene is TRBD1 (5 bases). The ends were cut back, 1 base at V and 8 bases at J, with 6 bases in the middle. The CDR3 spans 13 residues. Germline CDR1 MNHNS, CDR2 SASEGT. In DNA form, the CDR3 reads TGTGCCAGCAGTGAAGAGGGACATTCACCCCTCCACTTT. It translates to CASSEEGHSPLHF.

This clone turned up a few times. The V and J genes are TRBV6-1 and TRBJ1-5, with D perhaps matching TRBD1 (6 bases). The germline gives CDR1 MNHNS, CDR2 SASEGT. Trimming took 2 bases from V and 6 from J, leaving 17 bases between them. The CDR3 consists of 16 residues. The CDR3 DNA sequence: TGTGCCAGCAGTGAACAATTCACAGGGATCATTCAGCCCCAGCATTTT. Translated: CASSEQFTGIIQPQHF.

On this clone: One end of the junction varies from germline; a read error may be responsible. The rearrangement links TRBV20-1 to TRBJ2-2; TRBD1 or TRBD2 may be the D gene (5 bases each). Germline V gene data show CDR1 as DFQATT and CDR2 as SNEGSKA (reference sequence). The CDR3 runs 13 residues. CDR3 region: CSATAAGTEELFF. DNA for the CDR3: TGCAGTGCGACAGCGGCGGGCACCGAGGAGCTGTTTTTT.

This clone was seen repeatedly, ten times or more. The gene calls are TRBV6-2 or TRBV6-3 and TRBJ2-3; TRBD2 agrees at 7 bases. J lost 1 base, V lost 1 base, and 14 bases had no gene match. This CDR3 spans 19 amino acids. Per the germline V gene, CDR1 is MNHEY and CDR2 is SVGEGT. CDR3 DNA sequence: TGTGCCAGCAGTTACTTGCTAGCGGCACCGTCCGCACGCACAGATACGCAGTATTTT. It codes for CASSYLLAAPSARTDTQYF.

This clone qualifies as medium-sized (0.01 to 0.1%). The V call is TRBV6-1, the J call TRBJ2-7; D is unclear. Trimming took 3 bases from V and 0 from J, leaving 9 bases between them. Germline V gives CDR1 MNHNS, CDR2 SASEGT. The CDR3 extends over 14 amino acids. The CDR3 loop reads CASSERRLSYEQYF. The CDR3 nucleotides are TGTGCCAGCAGTGAGAGACGGCTCTCCTACGAGCAGTACTTC.

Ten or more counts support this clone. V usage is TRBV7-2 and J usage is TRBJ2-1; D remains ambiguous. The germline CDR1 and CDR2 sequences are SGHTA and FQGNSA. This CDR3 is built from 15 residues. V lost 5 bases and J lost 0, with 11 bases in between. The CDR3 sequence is CASSAMGSSYNEQFF. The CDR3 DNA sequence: TGTGCCAGCAGCGCAATGGGAAGCTCCTACAATGAGCAGTTCTTC.

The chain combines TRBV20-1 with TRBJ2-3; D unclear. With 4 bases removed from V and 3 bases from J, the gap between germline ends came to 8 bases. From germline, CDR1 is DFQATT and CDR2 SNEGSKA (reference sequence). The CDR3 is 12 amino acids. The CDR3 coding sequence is TGCAGTGCTAACGTCCAGACAGATACGCAGTATTTT. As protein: CSANVQTDTQYF.

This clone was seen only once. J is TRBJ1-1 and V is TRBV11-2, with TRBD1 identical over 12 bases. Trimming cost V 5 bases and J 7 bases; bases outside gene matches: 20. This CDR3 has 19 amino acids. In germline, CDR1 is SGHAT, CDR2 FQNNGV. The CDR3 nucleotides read TGTGCCAGCAGCCCAAGATGGGTCGGCGGGACAGGGGGCAGAAGTGAAGCTTTCTTT. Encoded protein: CASSPRWVGGTGGRSEAFF. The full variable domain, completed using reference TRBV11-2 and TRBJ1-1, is EAGVAQSPRYKIIEKRQSVAFWCNPISGHATLYWYQQILGQGPKLLIQFQNNGVVDDSQLPKDRFSAERLKGVDSTLKIQPAKLEDSAVYLCASSPRWVGGTGGRSEAFFGQGTRLTVV.

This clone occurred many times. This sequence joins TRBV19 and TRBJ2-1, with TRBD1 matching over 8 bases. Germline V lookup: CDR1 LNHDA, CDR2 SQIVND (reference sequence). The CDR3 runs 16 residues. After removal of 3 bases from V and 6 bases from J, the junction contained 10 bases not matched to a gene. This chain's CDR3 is CASSMATGGRGNEQFF. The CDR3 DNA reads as TGTGCCAGTAGTATGGCTACAGGGGGTAGGGGCAATGAGCAGTTCTTC.

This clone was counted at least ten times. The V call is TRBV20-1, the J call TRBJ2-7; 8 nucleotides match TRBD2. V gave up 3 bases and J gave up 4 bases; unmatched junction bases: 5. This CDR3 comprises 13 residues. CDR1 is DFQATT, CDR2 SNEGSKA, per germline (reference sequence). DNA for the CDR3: TGCAGTGCTAGGAAGGCGGGGGGTTACGAGCAGTACTTC. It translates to CSARKAGGYEQYF.

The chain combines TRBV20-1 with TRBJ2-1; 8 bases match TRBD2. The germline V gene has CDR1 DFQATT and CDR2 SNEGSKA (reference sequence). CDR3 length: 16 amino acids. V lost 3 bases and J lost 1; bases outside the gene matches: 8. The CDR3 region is CSARPGAGVSYNEQFF. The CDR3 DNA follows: TGCAGTGCTAGGCCCGGAGCGGGAGTATCCTACAATGAGCAGTTCTTC.

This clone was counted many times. The CDR3, as DNA: TGTGCCTGGAGTGTCTGGGGCGCTAGCTCTGGAAACACCATATATTTT. This codes for CAWSVWGASSGNTIYF. The J gene is TRBJ1-3, the V gene TRBV30; maybe TRBD1 (5 bases). Trimming took 0 bases from V and 0 from J, leaving 12 bases between them. CDR1 is GTSNPN and CDR2 is SVGIG in the germline V gene (reference sequence). The CDR3 has 16 residues. The whole variable domain, filled in from reference TRBV30 and TRBJ1-3, reads SQTIHQWPATLVQPVGSPLSLECTVEGTSNPNLYWYRQAAGRGLQLLFYSVGIGQISSEVPQNLSASRPQDRQFILSSKKLLLSDSGFYLCAWSVWGASSGNTIYFGEGSWLTVV.

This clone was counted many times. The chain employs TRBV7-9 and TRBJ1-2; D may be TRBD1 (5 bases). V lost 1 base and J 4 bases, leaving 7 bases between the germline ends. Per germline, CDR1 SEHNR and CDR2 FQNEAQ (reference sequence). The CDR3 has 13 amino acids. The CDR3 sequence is CASSLGGSYGYTF. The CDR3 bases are TGTGCCAGCAGCTTAGGGGGGTCCTATGGCTACACCTTC.

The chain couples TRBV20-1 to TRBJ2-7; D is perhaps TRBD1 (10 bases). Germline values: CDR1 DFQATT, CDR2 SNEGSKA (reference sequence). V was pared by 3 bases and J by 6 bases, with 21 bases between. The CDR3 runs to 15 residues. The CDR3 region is CSARTGGGRVSEQYF. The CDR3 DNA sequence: TGCAGTGCTAGGACAGGGGGCGGGAGGGTTAGCGAGCAGTACTTC.

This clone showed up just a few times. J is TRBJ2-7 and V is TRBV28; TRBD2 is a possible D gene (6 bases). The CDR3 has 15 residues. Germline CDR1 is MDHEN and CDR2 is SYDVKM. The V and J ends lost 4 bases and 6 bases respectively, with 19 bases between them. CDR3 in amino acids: CASSSHREQPSEQYF. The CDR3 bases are TGTGCCAGCAGTTCCCACCGGGAGCAGCCGAGCGAGCAGTACTTC. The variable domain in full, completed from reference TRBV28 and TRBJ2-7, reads DVKVTQSSRYLVKRTGEKVFLECVQDMDHENMFWYRQDPGLGLRLIYFSYDVKMKEKGDIPEGYSVSREKKERFSLILESASTNQTSMYLCASSSHREQPSEQYFGPGTRLTVT.

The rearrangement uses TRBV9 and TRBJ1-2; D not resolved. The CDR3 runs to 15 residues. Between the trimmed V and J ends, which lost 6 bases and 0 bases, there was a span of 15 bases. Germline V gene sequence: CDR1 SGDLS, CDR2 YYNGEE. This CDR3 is CASIATWKPNYGYTF. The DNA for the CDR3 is TGTGCCAGCATCGCGACATGGAAGCCTAACTATGGCTACACCTTC.

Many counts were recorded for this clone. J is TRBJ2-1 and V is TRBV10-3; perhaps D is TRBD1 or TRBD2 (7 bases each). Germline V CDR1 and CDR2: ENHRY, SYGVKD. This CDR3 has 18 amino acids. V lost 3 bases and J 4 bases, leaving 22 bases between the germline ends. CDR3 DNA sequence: TGTGCCATCAGTGATTCGGCCCAGGGGGGGGGATCGTACAATGAGCAGTTCTTC. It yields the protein CAISDSAQGGGSYNEQFF.

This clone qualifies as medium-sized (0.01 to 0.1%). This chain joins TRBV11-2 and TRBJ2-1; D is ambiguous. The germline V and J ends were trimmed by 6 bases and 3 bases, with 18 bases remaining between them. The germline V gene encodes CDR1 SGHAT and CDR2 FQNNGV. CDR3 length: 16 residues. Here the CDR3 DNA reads TGTGCCAGCAGGAGGCCCGGGTTGGAACTCTACAATGAGCAGTTCTTC. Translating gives CASRRPGLELYNEQFF.